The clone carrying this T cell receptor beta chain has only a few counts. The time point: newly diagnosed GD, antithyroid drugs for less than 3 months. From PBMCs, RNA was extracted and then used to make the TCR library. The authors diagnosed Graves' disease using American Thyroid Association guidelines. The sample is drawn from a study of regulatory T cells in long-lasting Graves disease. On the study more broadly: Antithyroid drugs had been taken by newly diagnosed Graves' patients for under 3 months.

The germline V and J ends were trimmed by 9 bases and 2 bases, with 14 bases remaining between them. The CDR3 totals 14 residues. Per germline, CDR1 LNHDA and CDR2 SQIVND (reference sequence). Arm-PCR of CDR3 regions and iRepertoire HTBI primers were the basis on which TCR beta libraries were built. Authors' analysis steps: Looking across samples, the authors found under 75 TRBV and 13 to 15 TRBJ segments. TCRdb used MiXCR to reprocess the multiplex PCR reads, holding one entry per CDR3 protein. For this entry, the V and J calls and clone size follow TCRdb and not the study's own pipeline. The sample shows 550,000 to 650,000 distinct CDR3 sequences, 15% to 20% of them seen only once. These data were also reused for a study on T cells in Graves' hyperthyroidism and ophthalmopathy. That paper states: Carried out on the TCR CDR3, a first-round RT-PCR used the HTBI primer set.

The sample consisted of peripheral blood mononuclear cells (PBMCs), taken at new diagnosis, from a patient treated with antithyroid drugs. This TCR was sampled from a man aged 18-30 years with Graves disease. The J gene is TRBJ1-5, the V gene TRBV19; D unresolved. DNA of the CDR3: TGTGCCAGCGATACAGCCCGGGGCAATCAGCCCCAGCATTTT. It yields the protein CASDTARGNQPQHF. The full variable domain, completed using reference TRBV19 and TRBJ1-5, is DGGITQSPKYLFRKEGQNVTLSCEQNLNHDAMYWYRQDPGQGLRLIYYSQIVNDFQKGDIAEGYSVSREKKESFPLTVTSAQKNPTAFYLCASDTARGNQPQHFGDGTRLSIL.